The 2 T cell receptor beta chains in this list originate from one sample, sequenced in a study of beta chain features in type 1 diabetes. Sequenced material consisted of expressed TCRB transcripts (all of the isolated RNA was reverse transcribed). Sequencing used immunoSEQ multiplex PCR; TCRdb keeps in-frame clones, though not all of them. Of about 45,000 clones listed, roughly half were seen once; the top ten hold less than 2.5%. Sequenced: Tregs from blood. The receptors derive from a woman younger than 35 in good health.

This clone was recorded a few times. The DNA for the CDR3 is TGTGCCTGGAGCGGGAGGGTGGGAGATACGCAGTATTTT. It translates to CAWSGRVGDTQYF. The chain uses TRBV30 and TRBJ2-3; 8 bases are shared with TRBD2. Unmatched junction bases numbered 4, after V lost 3 bases and J lost 5 bases. This CDR3 has 13 residues. Germline loops: CDR1 GTSNPN, CDR2 SVGIG (reference sequence).

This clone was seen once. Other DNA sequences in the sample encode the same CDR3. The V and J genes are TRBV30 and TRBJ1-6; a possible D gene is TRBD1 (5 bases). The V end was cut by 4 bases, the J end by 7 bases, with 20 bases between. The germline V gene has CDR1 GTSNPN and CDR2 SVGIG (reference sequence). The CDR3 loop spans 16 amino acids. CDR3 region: CAWIQISAGQNSPLHF. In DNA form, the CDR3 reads TGTGCCTGGATCCAAATATCAGCAGGGCAAAATTCACCCCTCCACTTT.